This T cell receptor (beta chain) derives from a study of OX40 agonist ivuxolimab in advanced cancers. Study-level information: Ivuxolimab was administered intravenously to patients at 0.01 to 10 mg/kg every 2 weeks.

Generated by immunoSEQ multiplex PCR, the TCRdb table keeps only in-frame clones and is missing some. Found here are 45,000 to 60,000 clones, around 77% of them singletons; the top ten hold 2.6%. Germline V gene lookup returns CDR1 LNHDA and CDR2 SQIVND (reference sequence). J was trimmed by 6 bases and V by 3 bases; bases with no gene match: 6. The CDR3 has 14 residues. The sequencing used CD4+ or CD8+ T cells sorted from blood, collected in a trial of the OX40 agonist ivuxolimab. This TCR was sampled from an adult with an advanced solid tumor such as melanoma, head and neck, liver or kidney cancer. The gene calls are TRBV19 and TRBJ1-2; 8 nucleotides line up with TRBD1. Here the CDR3 DNA reads TGTGCCAGTAGTATTTTTACAGGGGGTAATGGCTACACCTTC. Translating it yields CASSIFTGGNGYTF.